This paragraph covers one T cell receptor (beta chain) sequence. Its antigen is not known. Blood libraries mostly used approximately 480 ng genomic DNA, six replicates each. Data came from immunoSEQ multiplex PCR; TCRdb stores just in-frame clones and leaves some out. The data show more than 6,000 clones, 70% to 80% seen once. This sample was taken from a study of neoadjuvant anti-PD-1 for oral cavity cancer. Study-wide points: Post-nivolumab, blood T cell clonality was significantly elevated in non-responders. Higher pretreatment blood Treg/Th17 ratios correlated with higher pretreatment blood and lower post-treatment tumor TCRbeta clonality.

The CDR3 totals 16 residues. CDR1 is SEHNR and CDR2 is FQNEAQ in the germline V gene (reference sequence). The V segment lost 1 base and the J segment 3 bases; nucleotides outside the gene matches: 4. The clonotype comes from a person between 40 and 80 years old with oral cavity squamous cell carcinoma. The sample consisted of PBMCs, taken before nivolumab (anti-PD-1) treatment. V gene TRBV7-9 combines with J gene TRBJ2-1; TRBD1 agrees at 9 bases. CDR3 amino acids: CASSLDGTGNYNEQFF. CDR3 coding DNA: TGTGCCAGCAGCTTAGACGGGACAGGGAACTACAATGAGCAGTTCTTC.